Below, one T cell receptor (beta chain) is given with its context. This entry comes from a study of blood T cell repertoires in COVID-19. The overall study: The United States, Italy and Spain provided the acute and convalescent COVID-19 samples. Sample material is recorded as cDNA or gDNA derived from T cells, B-cell-depleted T cells, or PBMCs.

Germline values: CDR1 LGHNA, CDR2 YSLEER. Trimming took off 5 bases at V and 6 bases at J, with 17 bases between the two ends. This CDR3 comprises 15 residues. Per the study methods: Researchers report that nucleated cell counts were estimated from reference gene primer amplification. This table comes from immunoSEQ multiplex PCR, and its TCRdb copy is limited to in-frame clones, with some not included. The D gene and trimming were derived from the DNA, and the V and J assignments and clone size from that table. The data hold some 270,000 clones, with approximately 92% observed a single time. The sample was peripheral blood. This chain joins TRBV4-3 and TRBJ2-1; D unclear. The clonotype comes from a woman in her 40s who had recovered from COVID-19. CDR3 bases: TGCGCCAGCAGCGGAGATGCGGCCCGAGTCAATGAGCAGTTCTTC. This sequence encodes CASSGDAARVNEQFF.